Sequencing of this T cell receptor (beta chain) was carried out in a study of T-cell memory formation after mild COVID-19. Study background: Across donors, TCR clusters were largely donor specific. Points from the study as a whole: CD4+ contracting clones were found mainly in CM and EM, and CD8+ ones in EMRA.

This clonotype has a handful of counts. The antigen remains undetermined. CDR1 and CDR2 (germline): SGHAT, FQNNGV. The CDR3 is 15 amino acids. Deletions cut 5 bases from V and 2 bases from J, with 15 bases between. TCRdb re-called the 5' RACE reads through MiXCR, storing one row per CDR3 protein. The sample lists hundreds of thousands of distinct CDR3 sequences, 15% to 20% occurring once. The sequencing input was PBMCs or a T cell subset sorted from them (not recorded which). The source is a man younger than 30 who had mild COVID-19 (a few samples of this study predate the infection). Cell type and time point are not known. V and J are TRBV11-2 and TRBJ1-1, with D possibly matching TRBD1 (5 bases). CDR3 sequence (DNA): TGTGCCAGCAGCCGGCTTGGGGGGGTAAACACTGAAGCTTTCTTT. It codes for CASSRLGGVNTEAFF.